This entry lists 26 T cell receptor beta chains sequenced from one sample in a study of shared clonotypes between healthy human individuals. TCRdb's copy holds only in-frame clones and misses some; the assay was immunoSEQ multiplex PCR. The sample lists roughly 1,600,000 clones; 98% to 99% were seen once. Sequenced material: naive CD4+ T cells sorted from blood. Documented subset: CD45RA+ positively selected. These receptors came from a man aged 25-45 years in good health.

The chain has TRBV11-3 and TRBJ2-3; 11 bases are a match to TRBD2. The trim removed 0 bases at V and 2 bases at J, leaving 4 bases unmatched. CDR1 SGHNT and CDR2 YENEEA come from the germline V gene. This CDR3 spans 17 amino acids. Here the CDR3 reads CASSLDGTSGYTDTQYF. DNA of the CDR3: TGTGCCAGCAGCTTAGACGGGACTAGCGGATACACAGATACGCAGTATTTT.

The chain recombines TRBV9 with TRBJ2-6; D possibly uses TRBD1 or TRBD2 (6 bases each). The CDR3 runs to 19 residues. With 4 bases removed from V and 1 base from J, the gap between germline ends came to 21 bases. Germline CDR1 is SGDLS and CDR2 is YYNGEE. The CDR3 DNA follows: TGTGCCAGCAGCTTGAGAGGTCCGGGGGCCCCGTCTGGGGCCAACGTCCTGACTTTC. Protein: CASSLRGPGAPSGANVLTF. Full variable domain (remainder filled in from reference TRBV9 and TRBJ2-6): DSGVTQTPKHLITATGQRVTLRCSPRSGDLSVYWYQQSLDQGLQFLIQYYNGEERAKGNILERFSAQQFPDLHSELNLSSLELGDSALYFCASSLRGPGAPSGANVLTFGAGSRLTVL.

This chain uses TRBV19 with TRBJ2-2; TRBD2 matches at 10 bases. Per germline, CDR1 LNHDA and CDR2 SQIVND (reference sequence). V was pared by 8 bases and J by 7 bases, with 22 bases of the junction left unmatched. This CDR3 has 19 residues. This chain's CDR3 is CASQREGSSPRWGDGELFF. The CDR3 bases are TGTGCCAGTCAGCGGGAGGGCTCTTCCCCAAGATGGGGGGACGGGGAGCTGTTTTTT.

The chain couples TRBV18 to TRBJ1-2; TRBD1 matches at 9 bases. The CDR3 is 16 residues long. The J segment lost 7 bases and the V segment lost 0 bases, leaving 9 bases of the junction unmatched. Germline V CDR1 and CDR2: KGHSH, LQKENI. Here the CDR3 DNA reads TGTGCCAGCTCACCACCGGGGACAGGGAAGGAGTCTGGCTACACCTTC. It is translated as CASSPPGTGKESGYTF.

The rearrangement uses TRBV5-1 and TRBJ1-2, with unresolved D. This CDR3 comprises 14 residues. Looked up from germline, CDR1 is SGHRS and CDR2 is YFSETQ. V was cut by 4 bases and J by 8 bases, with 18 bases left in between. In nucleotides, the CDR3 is TGCGCCAGCAGCGAGGGAGCCCCAGGAGTCGGCTACACCTTC. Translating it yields CASSEGAPGVGYTF.

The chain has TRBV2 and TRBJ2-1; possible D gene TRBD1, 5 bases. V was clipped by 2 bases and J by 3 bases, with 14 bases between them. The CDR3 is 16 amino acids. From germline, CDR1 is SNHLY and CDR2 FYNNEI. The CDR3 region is CASSESDRGYYNEQFF. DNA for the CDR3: TGTGCCAGCAGTGAAAGCGATAGGGGCTACTACAATGAGCAGTTCTTC. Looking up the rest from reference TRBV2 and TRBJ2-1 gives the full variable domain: EPEVTQTPSHQVTQMGQEVILRCVPISNHLYFYWYRQILGQKVEFLVSFYNNEISEKSEIFDDQFSVERPDGSNFTLKIRSTKLEDSAMYFCASSESDRGYYNEQFFGPGTRLTVL.

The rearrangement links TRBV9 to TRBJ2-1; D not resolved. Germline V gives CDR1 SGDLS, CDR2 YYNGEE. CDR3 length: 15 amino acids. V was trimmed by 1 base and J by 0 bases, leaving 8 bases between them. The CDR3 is CASSVQTGSYNEQFF. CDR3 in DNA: TGTGCCAGCAGCGTACAGACTGGCTCCTACAATGAGCAGTTCTTC.

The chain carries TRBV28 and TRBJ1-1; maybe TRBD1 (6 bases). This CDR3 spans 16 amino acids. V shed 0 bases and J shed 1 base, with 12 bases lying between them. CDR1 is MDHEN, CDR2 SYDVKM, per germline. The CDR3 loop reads CASSLWEQGKNTEAFF. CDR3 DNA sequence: TGTGCCAGCAGTTTATGGGAACAGGGTAAGAACACTGAAGCTTTCTTT.

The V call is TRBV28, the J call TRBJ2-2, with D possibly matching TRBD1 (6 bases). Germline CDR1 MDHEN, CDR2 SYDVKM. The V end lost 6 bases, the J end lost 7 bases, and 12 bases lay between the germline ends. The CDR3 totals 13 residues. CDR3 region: CASRAGVVGELFF. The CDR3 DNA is TGTGCCAGCAGAGCAGGGGTGGTCGGGGAGCTGTTTTTT.

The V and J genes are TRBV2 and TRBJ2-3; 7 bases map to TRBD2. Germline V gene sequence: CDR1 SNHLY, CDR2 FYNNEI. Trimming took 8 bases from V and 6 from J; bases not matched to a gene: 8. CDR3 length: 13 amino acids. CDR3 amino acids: CASGGERWDTQYF. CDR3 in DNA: TGTGCCAGCGGGGGGGAGAGGTGGGATACGCAGTATTTT.

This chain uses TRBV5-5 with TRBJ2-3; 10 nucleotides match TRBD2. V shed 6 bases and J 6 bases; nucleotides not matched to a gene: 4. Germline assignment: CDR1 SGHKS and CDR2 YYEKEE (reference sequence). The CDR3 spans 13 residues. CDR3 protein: CASILAGVDTQYF. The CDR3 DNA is TGTGCCAGCATCCTAGCGGGAGTGGATACGCAGTATTTT.

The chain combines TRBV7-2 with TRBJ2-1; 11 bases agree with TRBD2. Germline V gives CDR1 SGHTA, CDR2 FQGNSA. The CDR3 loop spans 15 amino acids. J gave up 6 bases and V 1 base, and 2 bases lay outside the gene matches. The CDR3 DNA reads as TGTGCCAGCAGCTTAGAGGGACTAGCGGTCAATGAGCAGTTCTTC. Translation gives CASSLEGLAVNEQFF.

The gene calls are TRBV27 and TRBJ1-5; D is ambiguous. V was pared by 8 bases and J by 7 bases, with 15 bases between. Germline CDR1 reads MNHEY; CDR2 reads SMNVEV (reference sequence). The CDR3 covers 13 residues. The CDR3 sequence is CASSQLGLQPQHF. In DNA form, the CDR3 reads TGTGCCAGCTCTCAGTTAGGGCTACAGCCCCAGCATTTT.

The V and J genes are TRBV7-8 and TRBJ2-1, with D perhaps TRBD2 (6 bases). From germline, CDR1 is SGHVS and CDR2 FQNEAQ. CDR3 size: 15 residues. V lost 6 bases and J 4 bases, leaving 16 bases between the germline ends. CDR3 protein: CASSYVDYPYNEQFF. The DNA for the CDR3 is TGTGCCAGCAGTTATGTGGACTACCCATACAATGAGCAGTTCTTC.

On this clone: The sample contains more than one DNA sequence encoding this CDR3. The CDR3 region has the DNA TGTGCCAGCAGCCACTCCTACGAGCAGTACTTC. This encodes CASSHSYEQYF. V and J are TRBV5-5 and TRBJ2-7; D is unresolved. The ends were cut back, 4 bases at V and 0 bases at J, with 2 bases in the middle. The CDR3 sequence is 11 residues long. Germline loops: CDR1 SGHKS, CDR2 YYEKEE (reference sequence). The variable domain in full, completed from reference TRBV5-5 and TRBJ2-7, reads DAGVTQSPTHLIKTRGQQVTLRCSPISGHKSVSWYQQVLGQGPQFIFQYYEKEERGRGNFPDRFSARQFPNYSSELNVNALLLGDSALYLCASSHSYEQYFGPGTRLTVT.

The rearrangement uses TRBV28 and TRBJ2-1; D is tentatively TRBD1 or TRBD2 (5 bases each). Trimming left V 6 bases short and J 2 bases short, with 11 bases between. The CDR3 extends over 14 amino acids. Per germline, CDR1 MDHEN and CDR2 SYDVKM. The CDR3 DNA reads TGTGCCAGCAGGCACGGGACGGCCTACAATGAGCAGTTCTTC. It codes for CASRHGTAYNEQFF.

The CDR3 spells CASSFLLVGYEQYF. The CDR3 DNA reads TGTGCCAGCAGTTTCTTATTGGTGGGCTACGAGCAGTACTTC. The chain is built from TRBV28 and TRBJ2-7; D ambiguous. V gave up 3 bases and J gave up 3 bases, with 12 bases separating them. From germline, CDR1 is MDHEN and CDR2 SYDVKM. The CDR3 is 14 residues long.

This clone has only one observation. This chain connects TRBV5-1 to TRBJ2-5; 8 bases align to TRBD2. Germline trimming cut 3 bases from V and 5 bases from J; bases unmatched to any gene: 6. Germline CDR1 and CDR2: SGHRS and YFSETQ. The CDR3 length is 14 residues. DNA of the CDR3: TGCGCCAGCAGCTCGGCGGGAGGACAGGAGACCCAGTACTTC. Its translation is CASSSAGGQETQYF.

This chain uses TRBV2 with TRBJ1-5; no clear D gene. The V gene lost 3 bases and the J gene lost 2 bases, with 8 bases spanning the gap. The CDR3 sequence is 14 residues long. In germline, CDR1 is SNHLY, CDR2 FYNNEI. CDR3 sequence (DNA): TGTGCCAGCAGTGACCGTACAGGCAATCAGCCCCAGCATTTT. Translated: CASSDRTGNQPQHF.

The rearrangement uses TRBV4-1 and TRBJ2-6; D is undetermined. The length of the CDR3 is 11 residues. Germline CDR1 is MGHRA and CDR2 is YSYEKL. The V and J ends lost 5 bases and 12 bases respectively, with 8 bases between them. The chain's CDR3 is CASSANAVLTF. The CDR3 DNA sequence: TGCGCCAGCAGCGCGAATGCCGTCCTGACTTTC.

CDR3 in amino acids: CASSEESKGEQYF. The CDR3 nucleotides read TGTGCCAGCAGTGAAGAGTCGAAGGGGGAGCAGTACTTC. The V call is TRBV2, the J call TRBJ2-7; tentative D call: TRBD1 (5 bases). The CDR3 contains 13 residues. The V and J ends lost 1 base and 7 bases respectively, with 11 bases between them. Germline V gene data show CDR1 as SNHLY and CDR2 as FYNNEI.

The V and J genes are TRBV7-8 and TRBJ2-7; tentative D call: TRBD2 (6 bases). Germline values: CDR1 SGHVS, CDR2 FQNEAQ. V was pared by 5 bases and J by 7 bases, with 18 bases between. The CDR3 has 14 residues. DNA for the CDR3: TGTGCCAGCAGCCCACAAAGGGGCGCGGGGGAGCAGTACTTC. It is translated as CASSPQRGAGEQYF.

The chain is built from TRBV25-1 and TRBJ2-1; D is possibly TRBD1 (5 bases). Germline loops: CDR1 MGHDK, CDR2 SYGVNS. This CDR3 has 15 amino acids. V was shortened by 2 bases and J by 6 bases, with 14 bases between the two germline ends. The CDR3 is CASSEKVQVGNEQFF. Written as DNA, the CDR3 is TGTGCCAGCAGTGAAAAGGTACAGGTTGGCAATGAGCAGTTCTTC.

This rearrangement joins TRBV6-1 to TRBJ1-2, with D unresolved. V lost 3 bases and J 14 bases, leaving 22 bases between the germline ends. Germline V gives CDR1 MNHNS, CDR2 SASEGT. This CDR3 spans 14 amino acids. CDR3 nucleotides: TGTGCCAGCAGTGATCCGGGTGGGTGGATGGCTAGGACCTTC. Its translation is CASSDPGGWMARTF.

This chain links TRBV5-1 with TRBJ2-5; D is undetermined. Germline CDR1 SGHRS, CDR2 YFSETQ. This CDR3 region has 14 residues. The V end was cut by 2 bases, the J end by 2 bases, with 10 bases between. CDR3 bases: TGCGCCAGCAGCTTCTTAACGGATCAAGAGACCCAGTACTTC. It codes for CASSFLTDQETQYF.

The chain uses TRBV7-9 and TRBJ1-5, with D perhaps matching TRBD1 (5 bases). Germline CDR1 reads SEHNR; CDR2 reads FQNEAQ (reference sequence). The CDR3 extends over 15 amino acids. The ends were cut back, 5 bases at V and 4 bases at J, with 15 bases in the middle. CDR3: CASSSRGAENQPQHF. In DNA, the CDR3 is TGTGCCAGCAGCAGCCGAGGGGCGGAAAATCAGCCCCAGCATTTT. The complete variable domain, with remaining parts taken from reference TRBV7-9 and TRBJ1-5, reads DTGVSQNPRHKITKRGQNVTFRCDPISEHNRLYWYRQTLGQGPEFLTYFQNEAQLEKSRLLSDRFSAERPKGSFSTLEIQRTEQGDSAMYLCASSSRGAENQPQHFGDGTRLSIL.